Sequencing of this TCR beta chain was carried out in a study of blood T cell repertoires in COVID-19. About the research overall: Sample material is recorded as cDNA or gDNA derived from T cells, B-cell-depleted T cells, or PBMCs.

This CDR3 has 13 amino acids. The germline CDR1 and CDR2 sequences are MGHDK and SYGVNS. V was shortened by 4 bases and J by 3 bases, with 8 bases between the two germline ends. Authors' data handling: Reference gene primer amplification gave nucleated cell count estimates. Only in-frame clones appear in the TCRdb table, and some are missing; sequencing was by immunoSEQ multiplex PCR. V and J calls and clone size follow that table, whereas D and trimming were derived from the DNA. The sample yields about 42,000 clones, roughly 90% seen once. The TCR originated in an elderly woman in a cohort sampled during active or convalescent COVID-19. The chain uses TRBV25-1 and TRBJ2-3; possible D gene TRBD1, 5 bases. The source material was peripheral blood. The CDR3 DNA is TGTGCCAGCAGTGTTAAGGGGACAGATACGCAGTATTTT. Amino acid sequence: CASSVKGTDTQYF.